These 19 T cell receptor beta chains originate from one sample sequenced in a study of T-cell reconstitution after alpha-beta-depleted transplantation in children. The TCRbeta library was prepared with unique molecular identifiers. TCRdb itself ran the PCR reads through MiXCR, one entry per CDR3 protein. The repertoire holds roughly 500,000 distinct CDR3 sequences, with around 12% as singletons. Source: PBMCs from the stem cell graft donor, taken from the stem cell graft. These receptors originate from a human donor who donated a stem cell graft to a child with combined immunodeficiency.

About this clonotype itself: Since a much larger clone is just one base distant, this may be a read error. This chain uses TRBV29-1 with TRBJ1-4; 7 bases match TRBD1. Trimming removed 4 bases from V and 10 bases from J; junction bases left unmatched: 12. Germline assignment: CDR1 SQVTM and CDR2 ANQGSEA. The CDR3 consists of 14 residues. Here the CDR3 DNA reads TGCAGCGTTGGCTTCCAAGGGGGCAAGAGAAAACTGTTTTTT. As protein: CSVGFQGGKRKLFF.

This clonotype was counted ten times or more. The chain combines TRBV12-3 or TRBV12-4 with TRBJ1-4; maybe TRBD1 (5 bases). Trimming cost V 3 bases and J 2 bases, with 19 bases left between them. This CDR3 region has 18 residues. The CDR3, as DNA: TGTGCCAGCAGTTTCCCCCGACGGGGGATCGGTACTAATGAAAAACTGTTTTTT. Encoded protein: CASSFPRRGIGTNEKLFF.

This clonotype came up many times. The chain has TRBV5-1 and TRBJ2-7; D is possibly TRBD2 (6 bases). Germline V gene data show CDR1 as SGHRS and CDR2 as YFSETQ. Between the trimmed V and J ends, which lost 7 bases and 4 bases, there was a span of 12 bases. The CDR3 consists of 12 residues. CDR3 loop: CASGTSGYEQYF. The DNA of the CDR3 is TGCGCCAGCGGGACTTCGGGTTACGAGCAGTACTTC.

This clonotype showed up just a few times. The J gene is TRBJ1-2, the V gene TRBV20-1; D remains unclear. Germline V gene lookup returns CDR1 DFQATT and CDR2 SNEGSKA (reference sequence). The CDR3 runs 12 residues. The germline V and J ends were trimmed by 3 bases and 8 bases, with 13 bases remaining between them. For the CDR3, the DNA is TGCAGTGCTAGGGGGAGGGTAGGCGGCTACACCTTC. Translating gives CSARGRVGGYTF.

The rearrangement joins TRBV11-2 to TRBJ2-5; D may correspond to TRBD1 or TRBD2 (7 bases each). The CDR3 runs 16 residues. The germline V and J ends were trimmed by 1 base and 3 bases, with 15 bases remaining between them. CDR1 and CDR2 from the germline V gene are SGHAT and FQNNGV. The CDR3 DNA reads TGTGCCAGCAGCTTAGGGGTGGGAGGGACAGAAGAGACCCAGTACTTC. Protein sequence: CASSLGVGGTEETQYF.

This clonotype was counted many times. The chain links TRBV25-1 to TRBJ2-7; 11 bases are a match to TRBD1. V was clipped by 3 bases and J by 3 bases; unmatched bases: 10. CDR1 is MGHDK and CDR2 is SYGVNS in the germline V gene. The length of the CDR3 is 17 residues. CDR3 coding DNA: TGTGCCAGCAGTGAGGACAGGGGGCTTTTTCCTGACTACGAGCAGTACTTC. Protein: CASSEDRGLFPDYEQYF.

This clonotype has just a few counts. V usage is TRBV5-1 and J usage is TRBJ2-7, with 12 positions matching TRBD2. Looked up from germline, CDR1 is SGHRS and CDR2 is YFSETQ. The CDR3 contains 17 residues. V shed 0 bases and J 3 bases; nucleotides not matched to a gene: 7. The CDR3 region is CASSLGLAGAGVYEQYF. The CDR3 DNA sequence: TGCGCCAGCAGCTTGGGACTAGCGGGAGCCGGCGTCTACGAGCAGTACTTC.

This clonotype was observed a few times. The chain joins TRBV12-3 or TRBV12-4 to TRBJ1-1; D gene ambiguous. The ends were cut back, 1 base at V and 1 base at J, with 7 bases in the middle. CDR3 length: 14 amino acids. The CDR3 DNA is TGTGCCAGCAGTTTAGTGTGGGGGAACACTGAAGCTTTCTTT. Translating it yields CASSLVWGNTEAFF.

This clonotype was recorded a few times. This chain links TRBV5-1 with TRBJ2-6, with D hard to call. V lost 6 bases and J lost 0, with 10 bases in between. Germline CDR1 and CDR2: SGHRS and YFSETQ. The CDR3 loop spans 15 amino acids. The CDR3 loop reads CASTIVGSGANVLTF. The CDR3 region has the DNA TGCGCCAGCACCATCGTCGGCTCTGGGGCCAACGTCCTGACTTTC.

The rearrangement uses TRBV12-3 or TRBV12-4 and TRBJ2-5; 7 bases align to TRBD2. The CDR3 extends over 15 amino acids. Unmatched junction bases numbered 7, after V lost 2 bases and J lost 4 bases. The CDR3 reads CASSLYGTITETQYF. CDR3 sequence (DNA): TGTGCCAGCAGTTTATATGGGACTATAACAGAGACCCAGTACTTC.

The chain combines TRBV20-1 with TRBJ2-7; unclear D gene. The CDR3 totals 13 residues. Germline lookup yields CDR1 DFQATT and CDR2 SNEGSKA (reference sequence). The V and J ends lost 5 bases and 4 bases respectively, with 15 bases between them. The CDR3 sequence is CSAWTWSGYEQYF. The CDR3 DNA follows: TGCAGTGCTTGGACCTGGTCCGGGTACGAGCAGTACTTC.

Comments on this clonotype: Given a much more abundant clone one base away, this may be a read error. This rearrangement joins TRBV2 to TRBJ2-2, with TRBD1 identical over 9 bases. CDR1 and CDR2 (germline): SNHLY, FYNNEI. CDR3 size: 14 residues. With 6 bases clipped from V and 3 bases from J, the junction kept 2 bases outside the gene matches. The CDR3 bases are TGTGCCAGCAGGGGGACAGGGCACACCGGGGAGCTGTTTTTT. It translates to CASRGTGHTGELFF. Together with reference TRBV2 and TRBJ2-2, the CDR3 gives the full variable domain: EPEVTQTPSHQVTQMGQEVILRCVPISNHLYFYWYRQILGQKVEFLVSFYNNEISEKSEIFDDQFSVERPDGSNFTLKIRSTKLEDSAMYFCASRGTGHTGELFFGEGSRLTVL.

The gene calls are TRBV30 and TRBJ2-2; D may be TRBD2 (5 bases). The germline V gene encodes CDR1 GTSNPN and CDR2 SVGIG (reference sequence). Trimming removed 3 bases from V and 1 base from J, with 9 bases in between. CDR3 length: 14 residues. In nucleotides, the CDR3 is TGTGCCTGGAGGGTTGCGGGGAACACCGGGGAGCTGTTTTTT. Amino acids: CAWRVAGNTGELFF.

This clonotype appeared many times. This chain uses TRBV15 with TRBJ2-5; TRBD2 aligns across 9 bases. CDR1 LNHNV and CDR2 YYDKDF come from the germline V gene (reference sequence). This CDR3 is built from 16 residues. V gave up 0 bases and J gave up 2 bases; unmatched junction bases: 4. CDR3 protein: CATSRDLAGGQETQYF. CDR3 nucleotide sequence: TGTGCCACCAGCAGAGATCTGGCGGGGGGGCAAGAGACCCAGTACTTC.

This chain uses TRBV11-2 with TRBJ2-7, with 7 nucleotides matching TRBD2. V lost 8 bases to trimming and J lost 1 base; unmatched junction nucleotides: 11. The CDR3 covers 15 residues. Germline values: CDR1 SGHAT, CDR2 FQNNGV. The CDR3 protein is CASRKWGGNSYEQYF. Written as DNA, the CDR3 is TGTGCCAGCCGGAAGTGGGGGGGGAATTCCTACGAGCAGTACTTC.

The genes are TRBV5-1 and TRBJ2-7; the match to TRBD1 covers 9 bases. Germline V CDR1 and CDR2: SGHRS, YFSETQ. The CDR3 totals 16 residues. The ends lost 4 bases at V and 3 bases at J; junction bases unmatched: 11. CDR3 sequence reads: CASSPGTGTLFYEQYF. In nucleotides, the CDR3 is TGCGCCAGCAGCCCCGGGACAGGGACTTTGTTCTACGAGCAGTACTTC.

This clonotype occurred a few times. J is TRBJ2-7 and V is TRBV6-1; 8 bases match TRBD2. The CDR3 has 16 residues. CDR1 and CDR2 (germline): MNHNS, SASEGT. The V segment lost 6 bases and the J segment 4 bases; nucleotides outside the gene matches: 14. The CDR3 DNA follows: TGTGCCAGCAGGCCCCCGCCCGGGAGGGCCCTTTACGAGCAGTACTTC. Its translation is CASRPPPGRALYEQYF.

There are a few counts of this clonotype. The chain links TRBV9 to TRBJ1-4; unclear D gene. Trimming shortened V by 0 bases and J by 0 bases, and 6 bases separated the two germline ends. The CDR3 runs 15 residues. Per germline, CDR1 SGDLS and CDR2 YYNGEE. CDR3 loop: CASSVVPPTNEKLFF. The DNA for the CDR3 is TGTGCCAGCAGCGTAGTTCCGCCAACTAATGAAAAACTGTTTTTT.

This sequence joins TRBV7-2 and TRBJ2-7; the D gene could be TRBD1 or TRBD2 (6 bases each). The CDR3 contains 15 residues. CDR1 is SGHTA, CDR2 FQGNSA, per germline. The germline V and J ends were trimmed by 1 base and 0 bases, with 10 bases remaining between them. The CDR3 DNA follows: TGTGCCAGCAGCTTAGACACGGGGGCCTCCTACGAGCAGTACTTC. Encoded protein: CASSLDTGASYEQYF.